The entry below gives a single T cell receptor beta chain sequence along with its context. Antigen specificity is unknown. The data stem from a study of PD-1 blockade in classical Hodgkin lymphoma. Study observations and caveats: In CD4+ cells, TCR diversity went up significantly by C4D1, but in CD8+ cells it did not. Possible causes of repertoire differences, disease activity or prior therapy, remain undefined.

Following autologous stem cell transplantation, relapse occurred in every patient, and exposure to brentuximab vedotin varied. Thawed PBMCs were the source of CD4+ T cells, purified by magnetic negative selection. Using immunoSEQ multiplex PCR, the repertoire was profiled, and TCRdb retains in-frame clones only, with some absent. The sample lists around 23,000 clones; 65% to 85% were seen once. Per germline, CDR1 GTSNPN and CDR2 SVGIG (reference sequence). The CDR3 sequence is 15 residues long. Trimming stripped 5 bases from V and 4 bases from J, with 20 bases between. This receptor was taken from a human donor with classical Hodgkin lymphoma. The sample here was CD4+ T cells from blood, taken at baseline. V is TRBV30 and J is TRBJ1-1; D might be TRBD1 (5 bases). The CDR3 sequence is CAWSVLRGKGTEAFF. Here the CDR3 DNA reads TGTGCCTGGTCTGTGCTACGGGGCAAAGGCACTGAAGCTTTCTTT.